This TCR beta chain emerged from a study of T cells in localized non-small cell lung cancer. The protocol was immunoSEQ multiplex PCR, while the TCRdb copy is restricted to in-frame clones and leaves out a portion. The sample contains approximately 15,000 clones, more than 80% of which appear only once. Overall study findings and caveats: Uninvolved adjacent lung showed peak T cell clonality, exceeding tumor. Longer overall survival was linked to higher blood T cell density. The appearance of a median about 62 of the top 100 tumor clones was seen in adjacent lung.

This clone turned up a few times. No antigen is known for it. Germline CDR1 MGHDK, CDR2 SYGVNS. The CDR3 is made up of 12 amino acids. V lost 5 bases to trimming and J lost 10 bases, with 14 bases between them. V usage is TRBV25-1 and J usage is TRBJ1-1, with D possibly being TRBD1 (5 bases). The sample was peripheral blood, taken before any cancer treatment. This clonotype was obtained from a female donor over 55 with stage I squamous cell lung carcinoma. The CDR3 DNA sequence: TGTGCCAGCAGTTTCATGGGGGGGGGAGCTTTCTTT. This gives the protein CASSFMGGGAFF.